One T cell receptor beta chain is described in this entry. These data are taken from a study of T cells expressing NK-cell markers. The CDR3 consists of 13 residues. Reprocessing the 5' RACE reads, TCRdb reports a single entry for every CDR3 protein and omits DNA. This sample's table reports around 110,000 distinct CDR3 sequences. Sample: blood T cells: a sorted CD56 or NKG2C T cell subset, CD4+ or CD8+ T cells, or bulk PBMC T cells (not recorded which). The chain uses TRBV21-1 and TRBJ1-2; TCRdb returns TRBD1, unconfirmable since there is no DNA. TRBV21-1 is reported as a pseudogene. This clonotype originated in a woman between 18 and 75 years old in good health. The CDR3 reads CASSKGGAYGYTF.